The 12 T cell receptor beta chains below were found in one sample sequenced in a study of blood T cells in healthy people across ages. For the second PCR, which ran for about 6 to 11 cycles, a sample-barcoded 5' primer and a J-beta primer mix were used. MiXCR, run by TCRdb on the 5' RACE reads, gives a single entry per CDR3 protein. Here the sample spans over 1,500,000 distinct CDR3 sequences, about 50% being singletons. The sequencing sample was made of blood. These receptors originate from a woman in her thirties or forties in good health.

This clonotype turned up a few times. This rearrangement joins TRBV25-1 to TRBJ2-3; weak D call: TRBD1 (6 bases). The CDR3 covers 17 residues. CDR1 is MGHDK, CDR2 SYGVNS, per germline. V was clipped by 4 bases and J by 0 bases, with 17 bases between them. CDR3 in DNA: TGTGCCAGCAGTGCATCAGCGCAGGGGTTAAGCACAGATACGCAGTATTTT. Translation gives CASSASAQGLSTDTQYF.

The chain carries TRBV29-1 and TRBJ2-2; 7 bases line up with TRBD1. The V segment lost 4 bases and the J segment 4 bases; nucleotides outside the gene matches: 3. The CDR3 has 13 amino acids. Germline values: CDR1 SQVTM, CDR2 ANQGSEA. The CDR3 nucleotides are TGCAGCGTTGCGAGGGGGCTCACCGGGGAGCTGTTTTTT. It yields the protein CSVARGLTGELFF.

J is TRBJ2-5 and V is TRBV14; D tentatively fits TRBD1 or TRBD2 (5 bases each). The V gene lost 0 bases and the J gene lost 6 bases, with 14 bases spanning the gap. Per germline, CDR1 SGHDN and CDR2 FVKESK. CDR3 length: 15 amino acids. DNA of the CDR3: TGTGCCAGCAGCCAAGAAAGGGTATTGGGACAGACCCAGTACTTC. It yields the protein CASSQERVLGQTQYF.

The gene calls are TRBV6-5 and TRBJ2-2, with a tentative D call TRBD2 (7 bases). CDR3 length: 15 amino acids. The V end was cut by 6 bases, the J end by 4 bases, with 15 bases between. In germline, CDR1 is MNHEY, CDR2 SVGAGI. The CDR3 DNA reads TGTGCCAGCAGGGAAGGGGGGGGCGTCACCGGGGAGCTGTTTTTT. Translation gives CASREGGGVTGELFF.

In this sample, this clonotype turned up a few times. J is TRBJ2-3 and V is TRBV7-2; no clear D. V was trimmed by 1 base and J by 2 bases, leaving 10 bases between them. The CDR3 is 15 residues long. CDR1 is SGHTA and CDR2 is FQGNSA in the germline V gene. CDR3 amino acids: CASSLGEYYTDTQYF. CDR3 coding DNA: TGTGCCAGCAGCTTAGGAGAATACTACACAGATACGCAGTATTTT.

This clonotype appeared once. The V gene is TRBV6-5, the J gene TRBJ1-4; TRBD1 matches 8 bases. This CDR3 has 18 amino acids. Trimming took 2 bases from V and 3 from J; bases not matched to a gene: 11. Germline V CDR1 and CDR2: MNHEY, SVGAGI. The CDR3 reads CASSYRLPGGIANEKLFF. CDR3 in DNA: TGTGCCAGCAGTTACCGCTTACCAGGGGGCATCGCTAATGAAAAACTGTTTTTT.

The chain recombines TRBV6-2 or TRBV6-3 with TRBJ2-1; 7 bases fit TRBD1. After removal of 6 bases from V and 8 bases from J, the junction contained 4 bases not matched to a gene. The CDR3 extends over 12 amino acids. The germline gives CDR1 MNHEY, CDR2 SVGEGT. DNA for the CDR3: TGTGCCAGCAGAACTCAGGGGGATGAGCAGTTCTTC. Translated: CASRTQGDEQFF.

The chain employs TRBV28 and TRBJ2-5; TRBD2 agrees at 8 bases. Germline loops: CDR1 MDHEN, CDR2 SYDVKM. The CDR3 spans 15 residues. Trimming cost V 6 bases and J 4 bases; bases outside gene matches: 10. In DNA, the CDR3 is TGTGCCAGCAGCCACAGTGGACTAGCAGGAGAGACCCAGTACTTC. Translation gives CASSHSGLAGETQYF.

The chain couples TRBV20-1 to TRBJ2-5; TRBD1 agrees at 8 bases. The V gene end was trimmed by 0 bases and the J gene end by 5 bases; junction bases not matched to a gene: 8. The CDR3 covers 15 residues. Germline CDR1 is DFQATT and CDR2 is SNEGSKA (reference sequence). The CDR3 spells CSARDGGQVGETQYF. CDR3 DNA sequence: TGCAGTGCTAGAGATGGGGGACAGGTGGGGGAGACCCAGTACTTC.

This clonotype was seen a handful of times. V and J are TRBV21-1 and TRBJ2-1; the D segment call TRBD1 is taken from the table without a DNA check. TRBV21-1 is a listed pseudogene. This CDR3 is built from 11 residues. The CDR3 DNA sequence: TGTGCCAGCGGAGGGGACAGCCGAAGGTTCTTC. The encoded protein is CASGGDSRRFF.

The V call is TRBV28, the J call TRBJ2-7; D may be TRBD2 (6 bases). V dropped 4 bases and J dropped 0 bases, with 16 bases sitting between them. From germline, CDR1 is MDHEN and CDR2 SYDVKM. This CDR3 is built from 16 residues. The CDR3 loop reads CASSSVSGYHSYEQYF. The CDR3 DNA follows: TGTGCCAGCAGTTCCGTCAGCGGGTACCACTCCTACGAGCAGTACTTC.

The V call is TRBV20-1, the J call TRBJ1-2; D is uncertain. V gave up 1 base and J gave up 4 bases, with 13 bases separating them. Germline V gene sequence: CDR1 DFQATT, CDR2 SNEGSKA (reference sequence). This CDR3 is built from 14 residues. This CDR3 is CSARGQMYGYGYTF. The CDR3 DNA follows: TGCAGTGCTAGAGGACAAATGTACGGCTATGGCTACACCTTC.